These 14 T cell receptor beta chains were all obtained from the same sample, sequenced in a study of T cell clonotyping in hematopoietic cell transplantation. Measured with immunoSEQ multiplex PCR; TCRdb has only the in-frame clones, and not every one. The sample carries about 29,000 clones, roughly 80% recorded once. Time point: recipient sample about 28 days before transplant, after cytoreduction. The sample consisted of peripheral blood mononuclear cells, taken before stem cell transplant. These receptors all stem from a woman between 25 and 40 years old with chronic myeloid leukemia. Some clones in this sample may be carry-over from other donors' samples.

The V call is TRBV6-5, the J call TRBJ1-3; 8 positions match TRBD1. This CDR3 is built from 13 residues. The J segment lost 4 bases and the V segment lost 10 bases, leaving 6 bases of the junction unmatched. In germline, CDR1 is MNHEY, CDR2 SVGAGI. The CDR3 here is CATKTGAGNTIYF. DNA of the CDR3: TGTGCCACGAAGACAGGGGCCGGAAACACCATATATTTT.

The DNA for the CDR3 is TGTGCCAGCAGCTTAGGGTTCGATGAGCAGTTCTTC. It codes for CASSLGFDEQFF. The chain combines TRBV7-6 with TRBJ2-1; D unresolved. V gave up 1 base and J gave up 8 bases, with 6 bases separating them. Germline CDR1 and CDR2: SGHVS and FNYEAQ. This CDR3 region has 12 residues.

CDR3 in DNA: TGTGCCAGCAGTTTTTCCAGGGTGGGCTACGAGCAGTACTTC. This encodes CASSFSRVGYEQYF. The chain joins TRBV6-5 to TRBJ2-7; tentative D call: TRBD1 (5 bases). V was trimmed by 4 bases and J by 3 bases, leaving 13 bases between them. Germline assignment: CDR1 MNHEY and CDR2 SVGAGI. The CDR3 sequence is 14 residues long.

This chain joins TRBV19 and TRBJ1-1, with D perhaps matching TRBD1 (6 bases). The V gene lost 3 bases and the J gene lost 3 bases, with 11 bases spanning the gap. Germline CDR1 and CDR2: LNHDA and SQIVND (reference sequence). This CDR3 comprises 14 residues. The DNA for the CDR3 is TGTGCCAGTAGTATGGGAGGGGGGTACACTGAAGCTTTCTTT. It codes for CASSMGGGYTEAFF.

This rearrangement joins TRBV28 to TRBJ2-1; possibly TRBD1 or TRBD2 for D (5 bases each). Trimming shortened V by 7 bases and J by 5 bases, and 18 bases separated the two germline ends. CDR1 MDHEN and CDR2 SYDVKM come from the germline V gene. The CDR3 contains 15 residues. CDR3 in amino acids: CASTLGGMFNNEQFF. CDR3 in DNA: TGTGCCAGCACCCTTGGGGGAATGTTTAACAATGAGCAGTTCTTC.

The chain is built from TRBV6-5 and TRBJ1-2; 11 bases line up with TRBD1. From germline, CDR1 is MNHEY and CDR2 SVGAGI. V was clipped by 2 bases and J by 3 bases; unmatched bases: 2. The CDR3 contains 15 residues. The CDR3 is CASSYRGQGDYGYTF. The CDR3 bases are TGTGCCAGCAGTTACCGGGGACAGGGGGACTATGGCTACACCTTC.

This chain connects TRBV14 to TRBJ1-4; 8 nucleotides align to TRBD1. The CDR3 spans 15 residues. Trimming at V came to 4 bases and at J to 7 bases, leaving 8 bases not matched to a gene. CDR1 and CDR2 from the germline V gene are SGHDN and FVKESK. The CDR3 sequence: CASSRPGQEREKLFF. The CDR3, as DNA: TGTGCCAGCAGCCGCCCGGGACAGGAACGTGAAAAACTGTTTTTT.

The rearrangement links TRBV4-1 to TRBJ2-7; D is possibly TRBD2 (6 bases). V was clipped by 4 bases and J by 6 bases, with 19 bases between them. The CDR3 extends over 15 amino acids. Germline lookup yields CDR1 MGHRA and CDR2 YSYEKL. This chain's CDR3 is CASSPRQAGGGEQYF. CDR3 coding DNA: TGCGCCAGCAGCCCCCGACAAGCCGGGGGTGGCGAGCAGTACTTC.

V and J are TRBV30 and TRBJ1-5; no firm D call. The V end was cut by 1 base, the J end by 11 bases, with 9 bases between. CDR3 length equals 11 residues. Germline CDR1 is GTSNPN and CDR2 is SVGIG (reference sequence). The CDR3 DNA is TGTGCCTGGAGTGACTACGGAGCCCAGCATTTT. Protein sequence: CAWSDYGAQHF.

The genes are TRBV2 and TRBJ2-3; D may be TRBD1 (6 bases). Germline V gene lookup returns CDR1 SNHLY and CDR2 FYNNEI. The CDR3 is 16 amino acids. The germline V and J ends were trimmed by 6 bases and 0 bases, with 16 bases remaining between them. CDR3 DNA: TGTGCCAGCAGAACCCCCGGGACATACAGCACAGATACGCAGTATTTT. This codes for CASRTPGTYSTDTQYF.

This clone has a handful of counts. The genes are TRBV6-5 and TRBJ1-1; D remains ambiguous. This CDR3 has 13 amino acids. Germline V gives CDR1 MNHEY, CDR2 SVGAGI. V was shortened by 7 bases and J by 1 base, with 10 bases between the two germline ends. In nucleotides, the CDR3 is TGTGCCAGCACCGTCCAAGGGAACACTGAAGCTTTCTTT. Its translation is CASTVQGNTEAFF.

The V call is TRBV29-1, the J call TRBJ2-7, with D perhaps matching TRBD1 (6 bases). CDR3 length equals 12 residues. Germline V lookup: CDR1 SQVTM, CDR2 ANQGSEA. V was cut by 8 bases and J by 4 bases, with 15 bases left in between. The DNA of the CDR3 is TGCAGCCCAGGTAGAGGGGGATACGAGCAGTACTTC. Protein sequence: CSPGRGGYEQYF.

This clone was seen a handful of times. The genes are TRBV7-9 and TRBJ2-2, with TRBD2 matching 12 bases. V shed 5 bases, J shed 1 base, and the junction held 2 bases outside the gene matches. The germline V gene has CDR1 SEHNR and CDR2 FQNEAQ (reference sequence). This CDR3 has 16 amino acids. CDR3 in amino acids: CASSAGLAGNTGELFF. The CDR3 coding sequence is TGTGCCAGCAGCGCGGGACTAGCGGGGAACACCGGGGAGCTGTTTTTT. The whole variable domain, remainder taken from reference TRBV7-9 and TRBJ2-2, is DTGVSQNPRHKITKRGQNVTFRCDPISEHNRLYWYRQTLGQGPEFLTYFQNEAQLEKSRLLSDRFSAERPKGSFSTLEIQRTEQGDSAMYLCASSAGLAGNTGELFFGEGSRLTVL.

The chain couples TRBV30 to TRBJ1-5; weak D call: TRBD1 (6 bases). Trimming shortened V by 4 bases and J by 5 bases, and 18 bases separated the two germline ends. Germline CDR1 is GTSNPN and CDR2 is SVGIG (reference sequence). This CDR3 is built from 15 residues. In nucleotides, the CDR3 is TGTGCCTGGACCCAAAGTGGGGGGCTTCATCAGCCCCAGCATTTT. Protein sequence: CAWTQSGGLHQPQHF.